Listed below are T cell receptor beta chains from one sample, sequenced in a study of blood T cell repertoires in COVID-19. Assay used: immunoSEQ multiplex PCR; TCRdb lists only in-frame clones, some missing. The table includes about 93,000 clones, about 80% detected once. The specimen sequenced was peripheral blood. The receptor set was obtained from a human donor in a cohort sampled during active COVID-19. Both conserved end residues are part of each CDR3. Fields, in order: J gene, V gene, CDR3 protein.

j_call: TRBJ2-5
v_call: TRBV4-2
cdr3_aa: CASSQEPGGTQYF

j_call: TRBJ2-1
v_call: TRBV2
cdr3_aa: CASSSASGSYNEQFF

j_call: TRBJ2-7
v_call: TRBV25-1
cdr3_aa: CASSESRAGIHEQYF

j_call: TRBJ2-2
v_call: TRBV18
cdr3_aa: CASSSRTNTGELFF

j_call: TRBJ2-7
v_call: TRBV27
cdr3_aa: CASSSLGQGNNEQYF

j_call: TRBJ2-1
v_call: TRBV19
cdr3_aa: CASSLGQSYNEQFF

j_call: TRBJ1-4
v_call: TRBV2
cdr3_aa: CASSESGVREKLFF

j_call: TRBJ2-3
v_call: TRBV6-4
cdr3_aa: CASSRSGGGEDTQYF

j_call: TRBJ1-1
v_call: TRBV29-1
cdr3_aa: CSVVPGQGANTEAFF

j_call: TRBJ2-3
v_call: TRBV7-9
cdr3_aa: CASSLLSGGAGTDTQYF

j_call: TRBJ1-6
v_call: TRBV6-6
cdr3_aa: CASSYRGRHTNSPLHF

j_call: TRBJ2-7
v_call: TRBV2
cdr3_aa: CASTGNFRYEQYF

j_call: TRBJ2-1
v_call: TRBV19
cdr3_aa: CASSIPGPSGRDEQFF

j_call: TRBJ1-6
v_call: TRBV6-5
cdr3_aa: CASSLGDRGYNSPLHF

j_call: TRBJ2-3
v_call: TRBV19
cdr3_aa: CASSIAGGGTDTQYF

j_call: TRBJ2-2
v_call: TRBV7-9
cdr3_aa: CASISGLITGELFF

j_call: TRBJ1-6
v_call: TRBV14
cdr3_aa: CASSQRTGYNSPLHF

j_call: TRBJ2-7
v_call: TRBV12-3/TRBV12-4
cdr3_aa: CASSKTSGREYF

j_call: TRBJ1-4
v_call: TRBV11-2
cdr3_aa: CASSLQGLANEKLFF

j_call: TRBJ1-1
v_call: TRBV2
cdr3_aa: CASTQGRGSTEAFF

j_call: TRBJ2-7
v_call: TRBV5-1
cdr3_aa: CASSLEGSFSYEQYF

j_call: TRBJ2-1
v_call: TRBV30
cdr3_aa: CAWSRSSYNEQFF

j_call: TRBJ2-3
v_call: TRBV7-3
cdr3_aa: CASSPQGGRGLGTDTQYF

j_call: TRBJ1-1
v_call: TRBV14
cdr3_aa: CASSQGQGGSEAFF

j_call: TRBJ2-3
v_call: TRBV5-1
cdr3_aa: CASSLVPPGPGSTDTQYF

j_call: TRBJ2-7
v_call: TRBV30
cdr3_aa: CALRGGGRYEQYF

j_call: TRBJ1-5
v_call: TRBV4-1
cdr3_aa: CASSQRQDSNQPQHF

j_call: TRBJ1-2
v_call: TRBV6-1
cdr3_aa: CASREGVGGYTF

j_call: TRBJ2-5
v_call: TRBV18
cdr3_aa: CASSTQGVETQYF

j_call: TRBJ2-1
v_call: TRBV20-1
cdr3_aa: CSADSYNEQFF

j_call: TRBJ2-7
v_call: TRBV9
cdr3_aa: CASSLGTSGGHYEQYF

j_call: TRBJ2-7
v_call: TRBV19
cdr3_aa: CASSPPGSTTYEQYF

j_call: TRBJ2-1
v_call: TRBV5-8
cdr3_aa: CASSTAGYHGNEQFF

j_call: TRBJ2-2
v_call: TRBV19
cdr3_aa: CASRGGINTGELFF

j_call: TRBJ1-1
v_call: TRBV6-6
cdr3_aa: CASTAGWTEAFF

j_call: TRBJ1-1
v_call: TRBV2
cdr3_aa: CASSFGQAGEAFF

j_call: TRBJ2-7
v_call: TRBV28
cdr3_aa: CASSSQGQGTREQYF

j_call: TRBJ1-1
v_call: TRBV5-4
cdr3_aa: CASSLVQGATEAFF

j_call: TRBJ1-1
v_call: TRBV19
cdr3_aa: CASTKQGNTEAFF

j_call: TRBJ1-2
v_call: TRBV2
cdr3_aa: CASRAGEFDGYTF

j_call: TRBJ2-1
v_call: TRBV4-1
cdr3_aa: CASSQEILGNNEQFF

j_call: TRBJ1-2
v_call: TRBV19
cdr3_aa: CASREKSANYGYTF

j_call: TRBJ2-7
v_call: TRBV5-1
cdr3_aa: CASSLATDSIYEQYF

j_call: TRBJ1-5
v_call: TRBV6-2/TRBV6-3
cdr3_aa: CASSFWNRTSYSNQPQHF

j_call: TRBJ2-7
v_call: TRBV23-1
cdr3_aa: CATTFGRRDYEQYF

j_call: TRBJ2-2
v_call: TRBV6-5
cdr3_aa: CASSRGGANTGELFF

j_call: TRBJ2-7
v_call: TRBV28
cdr3_aa: CASSLLGGEQYF

j_call: TRBJ1-1
v_call: TRBV28
cdr3_aa: CASSNRIEAFF

j_call: TRBJ2-1
v_call: TRBV9
cdr3_aa: CASSVGSGRASGSEQFF

j_call: TRBJ2-1
v_call: TRBV14
cdr3_aa: CASSQVSWAQQFF

j_call: TRBJ2-7
v_call: TRBV28
cdr3_aa: CASRGTSGLYEQYF

j_call: TRBJ2-1
v_call: TRBV7-2
cdr3_aa: CASGPTVYNEQFF

j_call: TRBJ1-6
v_call: TRBV6-5
cdr3_aa: CASRQDRVANSPLHF